This TCR beta chain was recovered during a study of T cell responses to AZD1222 COVID-19 vaccine. The germline CDR1 and CDR2 sequences are LGHNT and FRNRAP. The length of the CDR3 is 17 residues. V was shortened by 7 bases and J by 0 bases, with 19 bases between the two germline ends. The method was immunoSEQ multiplex PCR; TCRdb's version includes in-frame clones alone and lacks a portion of them. The sample comprises 75,000 to 90,000 clones, 89% of which are singletons, and 2.4% rests with the top ten. A few counts support this clone. Here the sequenced sample was peripheral blood, taken on day 0 of AZD1222 vaccination. The chain couples TRBV12-5 to TRBJ1-3; D call uncertain. This receptor was identified in an adult in good health. The CDR3 bases are TGTGCTAGTGTCGTCCGTTCCTTCGCGGGCTCTGGAAACACCATATATTTT. It translates to CASVVRSFAGSGNTIYF.